Below, 10 T cell receptor beta chains from the same sample are listed, as sequenced in a study of blood T cell repertoires in COVID-19 (dated by TCRdb to the early 2020s). Library prep was done by the immunoSEQ multiplex PCR assay. As stored in TCRdb, this immuneACCESS dataset retains in-frame rearrangements with V and J assigned. A fraction of the clones does not appear; measured against another copy, unresolved V genes explain less than half of the discrepancy, and the remainder lacks a known reason. The sample table records hundreds of thousands of clones; 89% of these occur just once. The ten most abundant clones make up roughly a tenth of the sample. Sequencing was done on a sample of PBMCs or T cells enriched from blood (not recorded which). The receptors come from a woman aged 30 to 39 who had recovered from COVID-19.

V and J are TRBV12-5 and TRBJ1-1, with D unresolved. Germline-derived CDR1 and CDR2 are LGHNT and FRNRAP. V lost 0 bases and J 1 base, leaving 15 bases between the germline ends. This CDR3 is 17 amino acids long. The chain's CDR3 is CASGLVHVSGANTEAFF. The CDR3 DNA reads as TGTGCTAGTGGTTTGGTACATGTGTCAGGCGCGAACACTGAAGCTTTCTTT.

The genes are TRBV24-1 and TRBJ1-1; 8 nucleotides align to TRBD1. V was clipped by 3 bases and J by 5 bases; unmatched bases: 7. Germline V gene data show CDR1 as KGHDR and CDR2 as SFDVKD. The CDR3 runs 15 residues. The CDR3 DNA sequence: TGTGCCACCAGTGATAGCGGGACAGGATATACTGAAGCTTTCTTT. Protein sequence: CATSDSGTGYTEAFF.

This chain connects TRBV7-9 to TRBJ2-2; a weak D match, TRBD2 (5 bases). The CDR3 sequence is 16 residues long. V was shortened by 8 bases and J by 1 base, with 17 bases between the two germline ends. From germline, CDR1 is SEHNR and CDR2 FQNEAQ (reference sequence). The CDR3 sequence: CASLGQEGWNTGELFF. The CDR3 DNA reads as TGTGCCAGCCTCGGGCAAGAGGGTTGGAACACCGGGGAGCTGTTTTTT.

Note on this clone: Sequence at one end of the junction differs from germline and may be a read error. This chain links TRBV7-7 with TRBJ2-1; 13 bases are a match to TRBD2. The CDR3 has 15 residues. Germline CDR1 reads SSHAT; CDR2 reads FNYEAQ (reference sequence). In DNA form, the CDR3 reads TGTGCTAGCAGCTCAGGGACTAGCGGGGCCAATGAGCAGTTCTTC. Its protein product is CASSSGTSGANEQFF.

This clone has only one observation. The chain couples TRBV19 to TRBJ1-5; 10 bases are a match to TRBD1. V gave up 6 bases and J gave up 7 bases; unmatched junction bases: 18. This CDR3 is built from 18 residues. The germline V gene encodes CDR1 LNHDA and CDR2 SQIVND (reference sequence). The CDR3 loop reads CASRKNVRDRGGGQPQHF. The CDR3 coding sequence is TGTGCCAGTAGAAAAAACGTCCGGGACAGGGGCGGTGGACAGCCCCAGCATTTT.

V usage is TRBV6-1 and J usage is TRBJ2-3; 8 nucleotides agree with TRBD1. Germline V gene data show CDR1 as MNHNS and CDR2 as SASEGT. This CDR3 contains 15 residues. V shed 2 bases, J shed 3 bases, and the junction held 4 bases outside the gene matches. The CDR3 region is CASSEQGAWTDTQYF. The CDR3 nucleotides are TGTGCCAGCAGTGAACAGGGGGCGTGGACAGATACGCAGTATTTT.

The chain couples TRBV27 to TRBJ2-5, with TRBD1 identical over 9 bases. The CDR3 runs to 18 residues. V was pared by 6 bases and J by 4 bases, with 18 bases of the junction left unmatched. Germline CDR1 reads MNHEY; CDR2 reads SMNVEV (reference sequence). CDR3 protein: CASREIIKGQGRGETQYF. CDR3 sequence (DNA): TGTGCCAGCAGGGAAATCATTAAAGGACAGGGGCGGGGAGAGACCCAGTACTTC.

The genes are TRBV14 and TRBJ2-7; 14 positions match TRBD2. This CDR3 has 15 amino acids. Germline trimming cut 4 bases from V and 5 bases from J; bases unmatched to any gene: 4. From germline, CDR1 is SGHDN and CDR2 FVKESK. The CDR3 sequence: CASSPGLAGGHEQYF. DNA of the CDR3: TGTGCCAGCAGCCCCGGACTAGCGGGAGGCCACGAGCAGTACTTC.

The chain combines TRBV28 with TRBJ1-2; the D is unclear. This CDR3 is built from 16 residues. V was shortened by 2 bases and J by 8 bases, with 21 bases between the two germline ends. Germline-derived CDR1 and CDR2 are MDHEN and SYDVKM. CDR3 coding DNA: TGTGCCAGCAGTTTAAGGTCCTTCGAAGGAGAAAGGGGCTACACCTTC. Translated, it gives CASSLRSFEGERGYTF.

This rearrangement joins TRBV18 to TRBJ1-2; D is unclear. The germline V gene encodes CDR1 KGHSH and CDR2 LQKENI. The CDR3 is 14 amino acids. The V and J ends lost 4 bases and 8 bases respectively, with 17 bases between them. The CDR3 region is CASSLPPSEWGYTF. The CDR3, as DNA: TGTGCCAGCTCACTCCCTCCCTCGGAGTGGGGCTACACCTTC.